Listed here are 31 T cell receptor beta chains from one sample, sequenced in a study of cytomegalovirus exposure and HLA in healthy donors. PCR involved 60 Vbeta and 13 Jbeta primers. Here immunoSEQ multiplex PCR was the method, and the copy in TCRdb shows in-frame clones only, minus some. The sample contains 99,000 or so clones, approximately 16% of which appear only once. Sequencing was done on a sample of PBMCs. The receptors stem from a female donor in good health and CMV-seronegative.

The chain is built from TRBV19 and TRBJ2-7; D may be TRBD1 (6 bases). The CDR3 totals 15 residues. CDR1 is LNHDA and CDR2 is SQIVND in the germline V gene (reference sequence). V lost 7 bases to trimming and J lost 5 bases, with 21 bases between them. The CDR3 DNA sequence: TGTGCCAGTACCCTCGTTGCCGGGACATGGGACGAGCAGTACTTC. Its protein is CASTLVAGTWDEQYF.

The table lists this clone with a few counts. V gene TRBV5-1 combines with J gene TRBJ1-1; D unresolved. V lost 2 bases and J 2 bases, leaving 7 bases between the germline ends. The germline V gene encodes CDR1 SGHRS and CDR2 YFSETQ. This CDR3 is built from 13 residues. CDR3 nucleotide sequence: TGCGCCAGCAGCTTCCTAAGTAACACTGAAGCTTTCTTT. The encoded protein is CASSFLSNTEAFF.

Regarding this clone: Other DNA sequences in the sample encode the same CDR3. J is TRBJ1-5 and V is TRBV27, with 7 bases that match TRBD1. The CDR3 totals 15 residues. The V gene end was trimmed by 6 bases and the J gene end by 4 bases; junction bases not matched to a gene: 9. Per the germline V gene, CDR1 is MNHEY and CDR2 is SMNVEV (reference sequence). CDR3 sequence reads: CASRLRQGINQPQHF. CDR3 DNA: TGTGCCAGCAGACTCAGACAGGGAATAAATCAGCCCCAGCATTTT.

The chain uses TRBV28 and TRBJ2-7, with D tentatively TRBD1 (7 bases). V lost 5 bases and J lost 4, with 21 bases in between. The CDR3 loop spans 16 amino acids. The V gene's germline CDR1 is MDHEN and CDR2 SYDVKM. The chain's CDR3 is CASSGQGGALQYEQYF. The CDR3 DNA reads TGTGCCAGCAGTGGGCAGGGGGGCGCACTCCAATACGAGCAGTACTTC.

The chain has TRBV18 and TRBJ2-2; possibly TRBD2 for D (6 bases). Per germline, CDR1 KGHSH and CDR2 LQKENI. The length of the CDR3 is 16 residues. The V and J ends lost 4 bases and 4 bases respectively, with 16 bases between them. This CDR3 is CASSRGRLGGTGELFF. Here the CDR3 DNA reads TGTGCCAGCTCACGTGGCCGACTAGGAGGCACCGGGGAGCTGTTTTTT.

The chain uses TRBV19 and TRBJ1-4; 7 positions match TRBD1. The V gene's germline CDR1 is LNHDA and CDR2 SQIVND (reference sequence). Trimming cost V 10 bases and J 0 bases; bases outside gene matches: 8. This CDR3 spans 15 amino acids. CDR3 in amino acids: CATSDRVATNEKLFF. The CDR3 nucleotides are TGTGCCACCTCAGACAGGGTGGCAACTAATGAAAAACTGTTTTTT.

This clone came up a few times. The CDR3, as DNA: TGTGCCACCAGCAGGCCCGGGACAGGACACACCGGGGAGCTGTTTTTT. Translating gives CATSRPGTGHTGELFF. V gene TRBV15 combines with J gene TRBJ2-2, with 8 nucleotides matching TRBD1. Trimming at V came to 3 bases and at J to 3 bases, leaving 6 bases not matched to a gene. The CDR3 totals 16 residues. CDR1 is LNHNV, CDR2 YYDKDF, per germline (reference sequence).

This clone was seen only a few times. This chain joins TRBV30 and TRBJ1-2; 7 bases align to TRBD1. The CDR3 contains 14 residues. Losses at the gene ends were 1 base for V and 5 bases for J; bases not matched to a gene: 7. From germline, CDR1 is GTSNPN and CDR2 SVGIG (reference sequence). The CDR3 sequence: CAWSADRAEYGYTF. CDR3 bases: TGTGCCTGGAGTGCAGACAGGGCGGAATATGGCTACACCTTC.

The rearrangement uses TRBV10-2 and TRBJ1-2; D might be TRBD1 (5 bases). Germline V CDR1 and CDR2: WSHSY, SAAADI. V lost 0 bases and J lost 2, with 10 bases in between. The CDR3 consists of 15 residues. CDR3 loop: CASSESGRVNYGYTF. Here the CDR3 DNA reads TGCGCCAGCAGTGAGTCGGGCAGGGTCAACTATGGCTACACCTTC.

The chain couples TRBV28 to TRBJ1-1, with D tentatively TRBD1 (6 bases). Looked up from germline, CDR1 is MDHEN and CDR2 is SYDVKM. The ends were cut back, 6 bases at V and 0 bases at J, with 14 bases in the middle. The CDR3 covers 15 residues. CDR3 protein: CASSRPGQMNTEAFF. CDR3 coding DNA: TGTGCCAGCAGCAGACCTGGACAGATGAACACTGAAGCTTTCTTT.

The gene calls are TRBV29-1 and TRBJ2-6; TRBD2 might be the D (5 bases). CDR3 size: 14 residues. Trimming took 3 bases from V and 2 from J, leaving 8 bases between them. Germline-derived CDR1 and CDR2 are SQVTM and ANQGSEA. CDR3 in amino acids: CSVDGVPGANVLTF. The CDR3 DNA reads TGCAGCGTTGACGGGGTCCCTGGGGCCAACGTCCTGACTTTC.

J is TRBJ1-2 and V is TRBV6-6; 9 nucleotides line up with TRBD1. J gave up 3 bases and V 2 bases, and 7 bases lay outside the gene matches. CDR1 and CDR2 from the germline V gene are MNHNY and SVGAGI (reference sequence). CDR3 length equals 16 residues. CDR3 DNA sequence: TGTGCCAGCAGTTACACTGGACAGGGGAGTTACTATGGCTACACCTTC. This gives the protein CASSYTGQGSYYGYTF.

The rearrangement joins TRBV28 to TRBJ2-7; TRBD2 agrees at 7 bases. The CDR3 loop spans 15 amino acids. With 5 bases clipped from V and 0 bases from J, the junction kept 7 bases outside the gene matches. Germline CDR1 MDHEN, CDR2 SYDVKM. CDR3 amino acids: CASSPTGGLSYEQYF. The CDR3, as DNA: TGTGCCAGCAGTCCCACGGGGGGACTCTCCTACGAGCAGTACTTC.

This clone turned up a few times. V gene TRBV5-1 combines with J gene TRBJ2-7; 9 positions match TRBD1. The V gene's germline CDR1 is SGHRS and CDR2 YFSETQ. This CDR3 contains 15 residues. After removal of 0 bases from V and 5 bases from J, the junction contained 6 bases not matched to a gene. In nucleotides, the CDR3 is TGCGCCAGCAGCTTGGGAGGGACAGGGATCCACGAGCAGTACTTC. It codes for CASSLGGTGIHEQYF.

The J gene is TRBJ1-1, the V gene TRBV25-1; TRBD1 aligns across 12 bases. The trim removed 6 bases at V and 4 bases at J, leaving 15 bases unmatched. CDR1 and CDR2 (germline): MGHDK, SYGVNS. The CDR3 runs 18 residues. As DNA, the CDR3 is TGTGCCAGCAGAAACCCCCCGGGACAGGGGGCCGGGAGCACTGAAGCTTTCTTT. Translated, it gives CASRNPPGQGAGSTEAFF.

The V gene is TRBV19, the J gene TRBJ2-1, with 14 bases that match TRBD2. The CDR3 extends over 17 amino acids. Germline V gives CDR1 LNHDA, CDR2 SQIVND (reference sequence). With V trimmed by 4 bases and J by 4 bases, 6 bases remained unmatched. The CDR3 sequence: CASSTARTSGGYNEQFF. For the CDR3, the DNA is TGTGCCAGTAGTACGGCCCGGACTAGCGGGGGGTACAATGAGCAGTTCTTC. Complete variable domain (other parts from reference TRBV19 and TRBJ2-1): DGGITQSPKYLFRKEGQNVTLSCEQNLNHDAMYWYRQDPGQGLRLIYYSQIVNDFQKGDIAEGYSVSREKKESFPLTVTSAQKNPTAFYLCASSTARTSGGYNEQFFGPGTRLTVL.

As DNA, the CDR3 is TGTGCCAGCAGCCAAGCTTTAGCAACCCCGAACACCGGGGAGCTGTTTTTT. As protein: CASSQALATPNTGELFF. The V call is TRBV14, the J call TRBJ2-2, with unresolved D. Germline loops: CDR1 SGHDN, CDR2 FVKESK. The CDR3 loop spans 17 amino acids. V gave up 1 base and J gave up 0 bases, with 12 bases separating them.

V is TRBV5-4 and J is TRBJ2-3; TRBD2 matches 10 bases. Losses at the gene ends were 3 bases for V and 1 base for J; bases not matched to a gene: 2. CDR1 is SGHNT, CDR2 YYREEE, per germline (reference sequence). The CDR3 loop spans 15 amino acids. The CDR3 region is CASSYGLAGTDTQYF. As DNA, the CDR3 is TGTGCCAGCAGCTACGGACTAGCGGGCACAGATACGCAGTATTTT.

V usage is TRBV6-5 and J usage is TRBJ2-3, with 8 nucleotides matching TRBD1. J gave up 4 bases and V 6 bases, and 6 bases lay outside the gene matches. This CDR3 region has 14 residues. Germline-derived CDR1 and CDR2 are MNHEY and SVGAGI. CDR3 region: CASSRGQSADTQYF. DNA for the CDR3: TGTGCCAGCAGCAGGGGGCAGAGTGCAGATACGCAGTATTTT.

This clone was counted only a few times. CDR3 nucleotides: TGTGCCTGGAGCCGAGGACAGGATAATTCACCCCTCCACTTT. Translated: CAWSRGQDNSPLHF. This chain uses TRBV30 with TRBJ1-6; 7 bases fit TRBD1. Germline loops: CDR1 GTSNPN, CDR2 SVGIG (reference sequence). Trimming took 3 bases from V and 5 from J; bases not matched to a gene: 4. This CDR3 spans 14 amino acids.

V and J are TRBV28 and TRBJ2-7; 8 nucleotides match TRBD2. Germline-derived CDR1 and CDR2 are MDHEN and SYDVKM. The CDR3 length is 15 residues. Trimming cost V 6 bases and J 3 bases; bases outside gene matches: 10. DNA for the CDR3: TGTGCCAGCAGCAGCCGGGGGGGGATTAACTACGAGCAGTACTTC. Translating it yields CASSSRGGINYEQYF.

This clone was counted between two and nine times. The chain combines TRBV28 with TRBJ2-7; 7 nucleotides match TRBD1. The CDR3 extends over 15 amino acids. Per germline, CDR1 MDHEN and CDR2 SYDVKM. V lost 5 bases to trimming and J lost 6 bases; unmatched junction nucleotides: 13. This chain's CDR3 is CASSPGDRSSVEQYF. The DNA of the CDR3 is TGTGCCAGCAGTCCAGGGGACAGATCTTCGGTCGAGCAGTACTTC.

This clone has more than one count but fewer than ten. V usage is TRBV4-3 and J usage is TRBJ2-5; 10 nucleotides match TRBD2. Germline V CDR1 and CDR2: LGHNA, YSLEER. The CDR3 has 17 residues. After removal of 2 bases from V and 5 bases from J, the junction contained 11 bases not matched to a gene. CDR3 sequence: CASSQSPGLASGETQYF. CDR3 coding DNA: TGCGCCAGCAGCCAATCTCCGGGACTAGCGAGCGGGGAGACCCAGTACTTC.

This chain uses TRBV15 with TRBJ2-7; D not resolved. Germline V gives CDR1 LNHNV, CDR2 YYDKDF (reference sequence). The CDR3 extends over 12 amino acids. V shed 0 bases and J shed 7 bases, with 7 bases lying between them. CDR3: CATSREGFEQYF. In DNA, the CDR3 is TGTGCCACCAGCAGAGAGGGCTTTGAGCAGTACTTC.

The chain is built from TRBV4-3 and TRBJ2-1, with TRBD2 matching over 8 bases. The CDR3 is 15 amino acids. J lost 7 bases, V lost 0 bases, and 5 bases had no gene match. CDR1 and CDR2 from the germline V gene are LGHNA and YSLEER. CDR3 region: CASSQEWREVNEQFF. The CDR3 DNA follows: TGCGCCAGCAGCCAAGAATGGCGGGAGGTTAATGAGCAGTTCTTC.

This clone appeared a few times. The J gene is TRBJ2-7, the V gene TRBV4-3; tentative D call: TRBD1 (6 bases). The CDR3 covers 14 residues. Trimming removed 4 bases at V and 0 bases at J, with 10 bases between. Germline CDR1 is LGHNA and CDR2 is YSLEER. The CDR3 DNA is TGCGCCAGCAGCCGTAACAGGGCCTCCTACGAGCAGTACTTC. Its translation: CASSRNRASYEQYF.

This clone has just a few counts. The V gene is TRBV4-3, the J gene TRBJ2-1; D ambiguous. The CDR3 sequence is 16 residues long. V lost 0 bases and J 4 bases, leaving 13 bases between the germline ends. CDR1 is LGHNA, CDR2 YSLEER, per germline. The CDR3 here is CASSQDHRLEYNEQFF. DNA of the CDR3: TGCGCCAGCAGCCAAGATCACCGGCTAGAATACAATGAGCAGTTCTTC.

This clone was counted between two and nine times. This chain joins TRBV10-3 and TRBJ1-3; 8 nucleotides line up with TRBD1. CDR3 length equals 15 residues. The trim removed 7 bases at V and 1 base at J, leaving 6 bases unmatched. Per the germline V gene, CDR1 is ENHRY and CDR2 is SYGVKD. This CDR3 is CAIKGTGVSGNTIYF. CDR3 DNA: TGTGCCATCAAGGGGACAGGTGTTTCTGGAAACACCATATATTTT.

The gene calls are TRBV5-1 and TRBJ2-2; 10 bases match TRBD2. In germline, CDR1 is SGHRS, CDR2 YFSETQ. V was pared by 4 bases and J by 5 bases, with 8 bases of the junction left unmatched. This CDR3 contains 16 residues. The CDR3 bases are TGCGCCAGCAGCCCCGGGCAAGCGGGGGGGACCGGGGAGCTGTTTTTT. Residues: CASSPGQAGGTGELFF.

This chain links TRBV6-6 with TRBJ1-2, with 9 bases identical to TRBD1. V was pared by 2 bases and J by 6 bases, with 7 bases of the junction left unmatched. Looked up from germline, CDR1 is MNHNY and CDR2 is SVGAGI (reference sequence). The CDR3 covers 15 residues. CDR3 in DNA: TGTGCCAGCAGTTACCCGGGGACAGGGAGGGATGGCTACACCTTC. Its protein is CASSYPGTGRDGYTF.

The CDR3 loop is CASSPIATGQPQHF. In nucleotides, the CDR3 is TGTGCCAGCTCACCAATCGCGACAGGACAGCCCCAGCATTTT. J is TRBJ1-5 and V is TRBV18; a weak D match, TRBD1 (6 bases). Germline V gene data show CDR1 as KGHSH and CDR2 as LQKENI. The CDR3 consists of 14 residues. Trimming pared 2 bases from V and 7 bases from J, leaving 12 bases between.